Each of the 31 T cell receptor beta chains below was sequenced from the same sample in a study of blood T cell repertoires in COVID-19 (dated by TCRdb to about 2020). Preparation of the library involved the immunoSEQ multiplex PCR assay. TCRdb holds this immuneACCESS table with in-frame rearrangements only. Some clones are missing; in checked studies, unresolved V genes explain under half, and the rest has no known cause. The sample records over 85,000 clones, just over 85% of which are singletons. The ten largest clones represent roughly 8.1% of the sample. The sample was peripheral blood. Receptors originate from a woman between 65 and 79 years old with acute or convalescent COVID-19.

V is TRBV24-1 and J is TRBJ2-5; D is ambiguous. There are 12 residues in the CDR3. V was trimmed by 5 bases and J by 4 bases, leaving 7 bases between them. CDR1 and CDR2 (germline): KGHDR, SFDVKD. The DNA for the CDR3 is TGTGCCACCAGTGGCAACACAGAGACCCAGTACTTC. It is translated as CATSGNTETQYF.

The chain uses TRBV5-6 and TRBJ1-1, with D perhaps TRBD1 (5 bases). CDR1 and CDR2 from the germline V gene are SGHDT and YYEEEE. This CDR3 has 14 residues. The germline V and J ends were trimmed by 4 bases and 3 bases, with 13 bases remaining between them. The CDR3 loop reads CASSVGDWDTEAFF. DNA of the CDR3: TGTGCCAGCAGCGTAGGGGATTGGGACACTGAAGCTTTCTTT.

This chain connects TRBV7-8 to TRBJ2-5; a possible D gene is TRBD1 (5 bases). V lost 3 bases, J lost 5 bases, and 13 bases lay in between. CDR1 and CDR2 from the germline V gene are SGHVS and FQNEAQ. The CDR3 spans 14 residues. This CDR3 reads CASSFRGDRETQYF. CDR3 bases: TGTGCCAGCAGCTTTAGGGGCGATCGGGAGACCCAGTACTTC.

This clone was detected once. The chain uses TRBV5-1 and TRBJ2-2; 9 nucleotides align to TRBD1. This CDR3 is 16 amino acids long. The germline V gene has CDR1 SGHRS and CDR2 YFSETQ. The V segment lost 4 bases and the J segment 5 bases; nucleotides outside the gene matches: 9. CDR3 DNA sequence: TGCGCCAGCAGCGAGGGACAGGGAAGTCGGACCGGGGAGCTGTTTTTT. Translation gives CASSEGQGSRTGELFF.

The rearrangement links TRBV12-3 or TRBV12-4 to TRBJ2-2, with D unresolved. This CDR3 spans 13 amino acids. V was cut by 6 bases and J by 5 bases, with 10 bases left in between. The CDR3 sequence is CASRNKMTGELFF. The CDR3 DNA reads TGTGCCAGCAGGAACAAAATGACCGGGGAGCTGTTTTTT.

The CDR3 DNA reads TGTGCCAGCAGTCAGGGCACCAATTCACCCCTCCACTTT. It is translated as CASSQGTNSPLHF. The genes are TRBV25-1 and TRBJ1-6; D is possibly TRBD1 (5 bases). The CDR3 loop spans 13 amino acids. Looked up from germline, CDR1 is MGHDK and CDR2 is SYGVNS. V was trimmed by 5 bases and J by 7 bases, leaving 9 bases between them.

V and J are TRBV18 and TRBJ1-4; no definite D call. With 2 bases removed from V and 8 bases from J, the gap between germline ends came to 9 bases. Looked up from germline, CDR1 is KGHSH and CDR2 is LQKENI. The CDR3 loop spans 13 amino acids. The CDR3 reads CASSPILGEKLFF. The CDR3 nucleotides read TGTGCCAGCTCACCAATTCTCGGGGAAAAACTGTTTTTT.

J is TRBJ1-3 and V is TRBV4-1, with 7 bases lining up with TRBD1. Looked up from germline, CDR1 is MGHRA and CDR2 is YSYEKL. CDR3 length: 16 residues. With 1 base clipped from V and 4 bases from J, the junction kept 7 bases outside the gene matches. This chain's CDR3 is CASSQGPTGFGNTIYF. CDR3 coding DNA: TGCGCCAGCAGCCAAGGCCCGACAGGGTTCGGAAACACCATATATTTT.

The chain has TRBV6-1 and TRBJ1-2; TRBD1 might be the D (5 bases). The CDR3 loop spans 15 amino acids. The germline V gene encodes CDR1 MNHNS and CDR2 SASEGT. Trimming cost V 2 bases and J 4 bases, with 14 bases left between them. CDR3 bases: TGTGCCAGCAGTGAACTAATAGGGGAGGTCTATGGCTACACCTTC. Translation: CASSELIGEVYGYTF.

The CDR3 protein is CASSRTGLAGGRGELFF. In DNA, the CDR3 is TGTGCCAGCAGCCGCACTGGACTAGCGGGAGGGAGGGGGGAGCTGTTTTTT. The chain carries TRBV5-4 and TRBJ2-2; 15 bases agree with TRBD2. Unmatched junction bases numbered 9, after V lost 4 bases and J lost 8 bases. Germline V CDR1 and CDR2: SGHNT, YYREEE (reference sequence). This CDR3 spans 17 amino acids.

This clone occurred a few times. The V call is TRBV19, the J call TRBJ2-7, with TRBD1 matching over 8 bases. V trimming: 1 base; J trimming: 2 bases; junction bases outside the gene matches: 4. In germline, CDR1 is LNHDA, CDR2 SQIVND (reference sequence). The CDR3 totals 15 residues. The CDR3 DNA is TGTGCCAGTAGTATAGGGACAGGGCTAGCCTACGAGCAGTACTTC. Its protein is CASSIGTGLAYEQYF. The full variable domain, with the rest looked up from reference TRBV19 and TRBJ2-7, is DGGITQSPKYLFRKEGQNVTLSCEQNLNHDAMYWYRQDPGQGLRLIYYSQIVNDFQKGDIAEGYSVSREKKESFPLTVTSAQKNPTAFYLCASSIGTGLAYEQYFGPGTRLTVT.

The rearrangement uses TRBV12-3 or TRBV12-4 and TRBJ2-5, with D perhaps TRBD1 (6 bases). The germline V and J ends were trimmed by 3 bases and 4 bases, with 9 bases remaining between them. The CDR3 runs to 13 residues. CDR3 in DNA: TGTGCCAGCAGTTTTGGACAGTTAGAGACCCAGTACTTC. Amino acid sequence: CASSFGQLETQYF.

This chain's CDR3 is CASSGQPGSYEQYF. The CDR3 nucleotides are TGTGCCAGCAGTGGACAGCCCGGTTCCTACGAGCAGTACTTC. This chain links TRBV28 with TRBJ2-7, with D maybe TRBD1 (6 bases). Trimming pared 5 bases from V and 1 base from J, leaving 12 bases between. Germline CDR1 reads MDHEN; CDR2 reads SYDVKM. This CDR3 is 14 amino acids long.

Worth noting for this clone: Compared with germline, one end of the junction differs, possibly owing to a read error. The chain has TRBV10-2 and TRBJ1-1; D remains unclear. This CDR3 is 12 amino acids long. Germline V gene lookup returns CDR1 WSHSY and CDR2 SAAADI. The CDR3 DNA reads TGCGCCAGCAGCGAGTCGCGTACTGAAGCTTTCTTT. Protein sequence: CASSESRTEAFF.

CDR3 residues: CATSDSNRGNTIYF. The CDR3 DNA follows: TGTGCCACCAGTGATTCAAACAGGGGAAACACCATATATTTT. The chain links TRBV24-1 to TRBJ1-3, with a weak D call TRBD1 (5 bases). The V end lost 2 bases, the J end lost 4 bases, and 8 bases lay between the germline ends. The CDR3 is 14 residues long. Looked up from germline, CDR1 is KGHDR and CDR2 is SFDVKD.

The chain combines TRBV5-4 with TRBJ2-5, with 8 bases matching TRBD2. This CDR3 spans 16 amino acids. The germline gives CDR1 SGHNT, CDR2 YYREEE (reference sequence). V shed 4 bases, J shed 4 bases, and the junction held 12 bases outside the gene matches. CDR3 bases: TGTGCCAGCAGCGGGGGTGGTGCGGGAGGTTTAGAGACCCAGTACTTC. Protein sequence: CASSGGGAGGLETQYF.

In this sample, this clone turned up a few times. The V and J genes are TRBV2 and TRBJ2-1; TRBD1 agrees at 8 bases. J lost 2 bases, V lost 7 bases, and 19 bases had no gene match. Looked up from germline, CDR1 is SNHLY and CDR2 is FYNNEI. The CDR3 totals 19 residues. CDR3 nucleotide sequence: TGTGCCAGCATGGACGGACAGGGTGTCTTTGCCGGACCCTACAATGAGCAGTTCTTC. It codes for CASMDGQGVFAGPYNEQFF. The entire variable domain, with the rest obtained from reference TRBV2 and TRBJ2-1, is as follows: EPEVTQTPSHQVTQMGQEVILRCVPISNHLYFYWYRQILGQKVEFLVSFYNNEISEKSEIFDDQFSVERPDGSNFTLKIRSTKLEDSAMYFCASMDGQGVFAGPYNEQFFGPGTRLTVL.

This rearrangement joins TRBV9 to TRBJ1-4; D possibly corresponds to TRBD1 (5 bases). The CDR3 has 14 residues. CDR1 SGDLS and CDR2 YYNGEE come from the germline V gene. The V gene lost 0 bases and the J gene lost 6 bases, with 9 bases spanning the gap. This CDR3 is CASSVGWGDEKLFF. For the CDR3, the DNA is TGTGCCAGCAGCGTAGGATGGGGGGATGAAAAACTGTTTTTT.

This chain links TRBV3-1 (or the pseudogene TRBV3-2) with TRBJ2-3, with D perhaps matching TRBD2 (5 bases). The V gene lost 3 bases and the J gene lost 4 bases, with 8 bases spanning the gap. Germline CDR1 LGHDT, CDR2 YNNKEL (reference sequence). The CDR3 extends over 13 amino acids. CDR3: CASSQLAPDTQYF. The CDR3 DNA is TGTGCCAGCAGCCAGCTAGCCCCAGATACGCAGTATTTT.

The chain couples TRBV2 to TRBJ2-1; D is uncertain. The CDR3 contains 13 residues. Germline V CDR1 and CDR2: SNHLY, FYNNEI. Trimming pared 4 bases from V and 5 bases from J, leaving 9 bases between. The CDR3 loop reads CASSVLRNNEQFF. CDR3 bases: TGTGCCAGCAGTGTTCTGCGGAACAATGAGCAGTTCTTC.

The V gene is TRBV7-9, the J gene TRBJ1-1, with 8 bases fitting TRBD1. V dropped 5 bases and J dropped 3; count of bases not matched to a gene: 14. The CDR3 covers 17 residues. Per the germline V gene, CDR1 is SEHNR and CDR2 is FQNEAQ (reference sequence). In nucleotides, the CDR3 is TGTGCCAGCAGCCCTCGACAGGGGAGGTTGTCGGACACTGAAGCTTTCTTT. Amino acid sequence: CASSPRQGRLSDTEAFF.

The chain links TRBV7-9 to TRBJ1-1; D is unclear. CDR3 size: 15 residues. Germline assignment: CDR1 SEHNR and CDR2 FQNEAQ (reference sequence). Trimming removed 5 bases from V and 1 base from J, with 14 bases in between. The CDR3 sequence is CASSLPFSGNTEAFF. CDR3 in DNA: TGTGCCAGCAGCCTACCTTTCTCGGGGAACACTGAAGCTTTCTTT.

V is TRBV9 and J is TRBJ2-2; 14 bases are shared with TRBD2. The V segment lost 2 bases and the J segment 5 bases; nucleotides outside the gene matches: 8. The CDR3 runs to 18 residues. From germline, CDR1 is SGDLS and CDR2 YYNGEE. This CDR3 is CASSVGSGLAGETGELFF. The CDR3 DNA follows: TGTGCCAGCAGCGTCGGGTCGGGACTAGCGGGAGAAACCGGGGAGCTGTTTTTT.

CDR3 nucleotide sequence: TGTGCCAGTAGTATACAGTACCAAGAGACCCAGTACTTC. Protein: CASSIQYQETQYF. The chain uses TRBV19 and TRBJ2-5; D is uncertain. With 2 bases removed from V and 0 bases from J, the gap between germline ends came to 4 bases. Germline CDR1 LNHDA, CDR2 SQIVND (reference sequence). The CDR3 spans 13 residues.

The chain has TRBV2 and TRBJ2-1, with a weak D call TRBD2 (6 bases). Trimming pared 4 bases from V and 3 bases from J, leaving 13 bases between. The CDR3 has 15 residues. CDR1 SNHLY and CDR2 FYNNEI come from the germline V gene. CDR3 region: CASSVRELVYNEQFF. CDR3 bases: TGTGCCAGCAGTGTCCGGGAGTTGGTCTACAATGAGCAGTTCTTC. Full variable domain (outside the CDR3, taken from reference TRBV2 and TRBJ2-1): EPEVTQTPSHQVTQMGQEVILRCVPISNHLYFYWYRQILGQKVEFLVSFYNNEISEKSEIFDDQFSVERPDGSNFTLKIRSTKLEDSAMYFCASSVRELVYNEQFFGPGTRLTVL.

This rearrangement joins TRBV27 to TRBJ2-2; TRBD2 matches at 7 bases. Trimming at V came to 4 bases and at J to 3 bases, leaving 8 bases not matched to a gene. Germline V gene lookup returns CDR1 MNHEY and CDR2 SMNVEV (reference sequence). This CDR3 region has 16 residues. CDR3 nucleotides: TGTGCCAGCAGTTGGGGGGGACTACCTGACACCGGGGAGCTGTTTTTT. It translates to CASSWGGLPDTGELFF.

The CDR3 spells CASSFSRVNTEAFF. The CDR3 DNA is TGTGCCAGCAGTTTTTCCCGAGTGAACACTGAAGCTTTCTTT. This chain links TRBV28 with TRBJ1-1; D not resolved. Trimming cost V 3 bases and J 0 bases, with 8 bases left between them. The CDR3 has 14 residues. Per the germline V gene, CDR1 is MDHEN and CDR2 is SYDVKM.

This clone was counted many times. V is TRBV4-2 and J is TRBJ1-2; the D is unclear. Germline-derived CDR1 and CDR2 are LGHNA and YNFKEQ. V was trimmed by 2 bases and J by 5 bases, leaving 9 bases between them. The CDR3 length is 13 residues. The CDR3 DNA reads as TGTGCCAGCAGCCAAATCTCGGGGTATGGCTACACCTTC. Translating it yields CASSQISGYGYTF.

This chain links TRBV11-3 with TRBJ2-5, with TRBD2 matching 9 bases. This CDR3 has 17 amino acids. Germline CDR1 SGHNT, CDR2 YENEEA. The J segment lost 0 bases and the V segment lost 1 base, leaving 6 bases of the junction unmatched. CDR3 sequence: CASSLGSSGTYQETQYF. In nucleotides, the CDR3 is TGTGCCAGCAGCTTAGGTTCTAGCGGGACGTACCAAGAGACCCAGTACTTC.

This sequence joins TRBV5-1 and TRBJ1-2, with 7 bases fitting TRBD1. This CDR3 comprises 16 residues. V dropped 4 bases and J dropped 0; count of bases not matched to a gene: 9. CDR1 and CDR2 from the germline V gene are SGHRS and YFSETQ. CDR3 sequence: CASSPGTARPNYGYTF. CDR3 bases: TGCGCCAGCAGCCCGGGGACAGCAAGGCCTAACTATGGCTACACCTTC.

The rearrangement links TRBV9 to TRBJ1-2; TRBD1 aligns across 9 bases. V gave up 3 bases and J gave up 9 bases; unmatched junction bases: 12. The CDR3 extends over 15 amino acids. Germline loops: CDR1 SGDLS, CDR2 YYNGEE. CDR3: CASSGTGTGRESYTF. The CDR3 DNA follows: TGTGCCAGCAGCGGAACCGGGACAGGGCGTGAAAGCTACACCTTC.